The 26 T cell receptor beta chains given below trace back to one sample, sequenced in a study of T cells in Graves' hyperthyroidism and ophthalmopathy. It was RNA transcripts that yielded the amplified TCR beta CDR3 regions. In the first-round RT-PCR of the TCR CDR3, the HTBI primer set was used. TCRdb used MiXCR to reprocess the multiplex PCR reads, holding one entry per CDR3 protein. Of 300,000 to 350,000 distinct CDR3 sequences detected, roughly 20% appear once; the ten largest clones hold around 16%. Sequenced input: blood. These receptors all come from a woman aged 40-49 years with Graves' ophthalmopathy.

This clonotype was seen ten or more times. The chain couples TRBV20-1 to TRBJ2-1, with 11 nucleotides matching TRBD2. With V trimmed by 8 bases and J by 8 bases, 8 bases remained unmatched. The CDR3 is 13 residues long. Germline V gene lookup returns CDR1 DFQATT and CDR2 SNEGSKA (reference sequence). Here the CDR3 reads CSWSSGRMYEQFF. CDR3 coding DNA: TGCAGTTGGTCTAGCGGGAGGATGTATGAGCAGTTCTTC.

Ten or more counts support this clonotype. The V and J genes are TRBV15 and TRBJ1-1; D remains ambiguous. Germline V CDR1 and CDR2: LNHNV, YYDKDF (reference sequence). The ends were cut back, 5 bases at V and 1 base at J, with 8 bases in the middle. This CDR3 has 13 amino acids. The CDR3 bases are TGTGCCACCAGCGAGGGCTCGAACACTGAAGCTTTCTTT. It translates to CATSEGSNTEAFF.

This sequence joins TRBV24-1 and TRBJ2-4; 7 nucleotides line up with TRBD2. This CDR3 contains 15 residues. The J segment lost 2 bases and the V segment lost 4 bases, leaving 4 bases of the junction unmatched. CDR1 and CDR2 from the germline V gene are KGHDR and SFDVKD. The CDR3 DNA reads TGTGCCACCAGTGAAAAGCGGGACCCCAAAAACATTCAGTACTTC. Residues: CATSEKRDPKNIQYF.

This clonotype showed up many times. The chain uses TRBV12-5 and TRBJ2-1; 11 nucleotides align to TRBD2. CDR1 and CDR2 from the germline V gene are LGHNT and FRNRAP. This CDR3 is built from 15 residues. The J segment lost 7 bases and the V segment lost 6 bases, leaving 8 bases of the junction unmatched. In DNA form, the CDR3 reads TGTGCTAGTGGCCCCACTAGCGGGAGAAATAATGAGCAGTTCTTC. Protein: CASGPTSGRNNEQFF.

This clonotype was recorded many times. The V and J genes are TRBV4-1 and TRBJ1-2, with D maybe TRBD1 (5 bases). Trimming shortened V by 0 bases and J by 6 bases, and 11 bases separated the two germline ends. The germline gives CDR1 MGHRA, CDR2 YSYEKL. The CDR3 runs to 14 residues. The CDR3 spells CASSQDQGSDGYTF. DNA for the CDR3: TGCGCCAGCAGCCAAGATCAGGGTTCGGATGGCTACACCTTC.

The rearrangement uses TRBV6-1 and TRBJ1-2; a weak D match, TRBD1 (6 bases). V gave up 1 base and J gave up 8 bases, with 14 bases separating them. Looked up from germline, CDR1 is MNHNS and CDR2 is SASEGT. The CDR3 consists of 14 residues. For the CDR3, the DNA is TGTGCCAGCAGTGAAGGGGGACACGACGTCGGCTACACCTTC. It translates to CASSEGGHDVGYTF.

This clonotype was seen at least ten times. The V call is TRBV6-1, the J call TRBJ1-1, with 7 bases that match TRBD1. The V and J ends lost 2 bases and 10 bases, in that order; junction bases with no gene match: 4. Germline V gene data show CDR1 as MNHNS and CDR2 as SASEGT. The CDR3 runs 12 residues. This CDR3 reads CASSETGVGAFF. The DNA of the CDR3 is TGTGCCAGCAGTGAAACAGGGGTCGGAGCTTTCTTT.

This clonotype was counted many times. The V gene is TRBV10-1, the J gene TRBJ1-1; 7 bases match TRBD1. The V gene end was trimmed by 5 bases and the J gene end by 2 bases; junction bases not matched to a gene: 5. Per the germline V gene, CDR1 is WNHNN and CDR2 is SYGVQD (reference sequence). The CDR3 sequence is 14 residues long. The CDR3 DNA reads TGCGCCAGCAGTAACAGGGGATTAAACACTGAAGCTTTCTTT. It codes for CASSNRGLNTEAFF.

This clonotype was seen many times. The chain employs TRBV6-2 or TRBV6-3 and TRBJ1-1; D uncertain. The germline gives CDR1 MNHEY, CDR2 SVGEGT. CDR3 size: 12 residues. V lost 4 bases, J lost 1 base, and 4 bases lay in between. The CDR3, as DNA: TGTGCCAGCAGTTGGGGGAACACTGAAGCTTTCTTT. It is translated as CASSWGNTEAFF.

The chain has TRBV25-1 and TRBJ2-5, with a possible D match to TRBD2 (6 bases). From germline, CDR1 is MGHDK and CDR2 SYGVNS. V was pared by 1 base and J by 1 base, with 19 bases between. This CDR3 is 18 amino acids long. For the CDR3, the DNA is TGTGCCAGCAGTGAATCAACCGGGGCCTGGGACTTCCAAGAGACCCAGTACTTC. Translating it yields CASSESTGAWDFQETQYF.

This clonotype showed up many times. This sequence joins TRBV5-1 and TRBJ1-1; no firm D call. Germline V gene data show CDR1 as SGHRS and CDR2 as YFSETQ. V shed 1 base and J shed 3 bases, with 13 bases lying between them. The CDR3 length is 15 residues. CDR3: CASSLTDGGYTEAFF. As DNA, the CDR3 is TGCGCCAGCAGCTTGACCGACGGAGGTTACACTGAAGCTTTCTTT.

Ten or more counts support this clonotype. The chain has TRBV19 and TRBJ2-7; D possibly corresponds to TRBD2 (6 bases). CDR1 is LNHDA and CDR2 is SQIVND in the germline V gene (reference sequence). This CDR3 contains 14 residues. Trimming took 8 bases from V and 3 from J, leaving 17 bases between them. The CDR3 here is CASALGGPNYEQYF. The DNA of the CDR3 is TGTGCCAGTGCCCTGGGGGGACCCAACTACGAGCAGTACTTC.

CDR3 DNA sequence: TGTGCCAGCAGCTTGTGGGGATCAGGCACTGAAGCTTTCTTT. Encoded protein: CASSLWGSGTEAFF. The chain couples TRBV7-2 to TRBJ1-1; no clear D. The CDR3 is 14 amino acids. Looked up from germline, CDR1 is SGHTA and CDR2 is FQGNSA. V lost 3 bases and J 4 bases, leaving 12 bases between the germline ends.

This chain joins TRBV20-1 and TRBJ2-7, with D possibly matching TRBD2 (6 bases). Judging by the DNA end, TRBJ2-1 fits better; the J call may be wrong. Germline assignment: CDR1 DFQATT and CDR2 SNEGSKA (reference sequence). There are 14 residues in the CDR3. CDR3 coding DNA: TGCAGTGCTAGGGGGGGAGACCTCTCCTACGAGCAGTTCTTC. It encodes CSARGGDLSYEQFF.

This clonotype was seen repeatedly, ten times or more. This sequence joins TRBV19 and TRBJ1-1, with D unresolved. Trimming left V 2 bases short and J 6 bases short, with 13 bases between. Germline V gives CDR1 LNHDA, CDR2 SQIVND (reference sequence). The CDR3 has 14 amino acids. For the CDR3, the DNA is TGTGCCAGTAGTATACTCGGGAAGTGGGCTGAAGCTTTCTTT. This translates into CASSILGKWAEAFF.

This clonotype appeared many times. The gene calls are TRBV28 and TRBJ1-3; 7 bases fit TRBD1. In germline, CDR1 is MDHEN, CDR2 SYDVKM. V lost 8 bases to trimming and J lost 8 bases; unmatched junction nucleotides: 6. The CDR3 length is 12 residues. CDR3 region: CASEGARDTIYF. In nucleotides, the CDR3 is TGTGCCAGCGAGGGGGCGAGGGACACCATATATTTT.

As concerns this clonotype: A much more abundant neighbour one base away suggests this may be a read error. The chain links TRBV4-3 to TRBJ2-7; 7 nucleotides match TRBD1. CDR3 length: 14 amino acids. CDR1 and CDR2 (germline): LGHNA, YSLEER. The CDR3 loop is CASSQRQGFYEKYF. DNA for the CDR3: TGCGCCAGCAGCCAGCGACAGGGCTTCTACGAGAAGTACTTC.

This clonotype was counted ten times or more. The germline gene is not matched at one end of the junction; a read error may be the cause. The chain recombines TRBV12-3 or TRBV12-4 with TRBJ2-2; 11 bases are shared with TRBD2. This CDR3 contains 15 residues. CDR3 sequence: CASSLAGGGTGELFF. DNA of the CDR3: TGTGCCAGCAGTCTAGCGGGAGGAGGGACCGGGGAGCTGTTTTTT.

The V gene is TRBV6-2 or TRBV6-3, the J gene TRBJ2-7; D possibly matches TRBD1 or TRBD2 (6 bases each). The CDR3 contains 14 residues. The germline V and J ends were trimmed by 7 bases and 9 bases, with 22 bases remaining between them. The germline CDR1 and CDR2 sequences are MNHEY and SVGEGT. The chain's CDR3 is CASTQGTSIILQYF. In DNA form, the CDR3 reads TGTGCCAGCACCCAGGGGACTTCGATTATCTTGCAGTACTTC.

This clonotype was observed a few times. CDR3 protein: CASSTPDRAYGYTF. Written as DNA, the CDR3 is TGTGCCAGCAGCACACCCGACAGGGCATATGGCTACACCTTC. The chain employs TRBV28 and TRBJ1-2; TRBD1 agrees at 7 bases. V gave up 6 bases and J gave up 5 bases; unmatched junction bases: 9. This CDR3 contains 14 residues. Germline CDR1 is MDHEN and CDR2 is SYDVKM.

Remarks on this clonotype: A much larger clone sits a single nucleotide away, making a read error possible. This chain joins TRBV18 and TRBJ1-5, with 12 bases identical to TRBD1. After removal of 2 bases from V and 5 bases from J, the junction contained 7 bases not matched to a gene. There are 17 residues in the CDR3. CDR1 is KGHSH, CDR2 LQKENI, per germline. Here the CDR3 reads CASSPWMGQGADQPQHF. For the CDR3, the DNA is TGTGCCAGCTCACCATGGATGGGACAGGGGGCTGATCAGCCCCAGCATTTT.

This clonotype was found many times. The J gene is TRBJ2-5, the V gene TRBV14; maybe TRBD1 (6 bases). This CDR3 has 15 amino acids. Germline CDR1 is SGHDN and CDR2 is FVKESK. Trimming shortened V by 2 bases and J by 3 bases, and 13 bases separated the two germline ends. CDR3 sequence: CASSQMGRGEETQYF. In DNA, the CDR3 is TGTGCCAGCAGCCAAATGGGCAGGGGCGAAGAGACCCAGTACTTC.

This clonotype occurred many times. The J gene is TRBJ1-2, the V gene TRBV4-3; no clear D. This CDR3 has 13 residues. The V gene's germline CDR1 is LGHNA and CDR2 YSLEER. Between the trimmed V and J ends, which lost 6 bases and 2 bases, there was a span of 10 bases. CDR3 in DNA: TGCGCCAGCAGTAAGACGGAAAACTATGGCTACACCTTC. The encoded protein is CASSKTENYGYTF.

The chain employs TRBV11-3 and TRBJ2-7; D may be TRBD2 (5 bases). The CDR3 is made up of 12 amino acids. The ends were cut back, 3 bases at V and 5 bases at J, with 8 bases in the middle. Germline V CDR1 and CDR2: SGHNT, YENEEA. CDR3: CASSFLRDEQYF. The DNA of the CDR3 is TGTGCCAGCAGCTTCTTGCGGGACGAGCAGTACTTC.

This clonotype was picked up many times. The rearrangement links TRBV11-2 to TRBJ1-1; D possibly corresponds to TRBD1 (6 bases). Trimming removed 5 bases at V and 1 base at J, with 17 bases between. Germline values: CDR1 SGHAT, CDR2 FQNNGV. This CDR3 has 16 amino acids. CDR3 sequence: CASSLRGGQGNTEAFF. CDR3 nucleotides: TGTGCCAGCAGCCTTAGAGGGGGGCAGGGGAACACTGAAGCTTTCTTT.

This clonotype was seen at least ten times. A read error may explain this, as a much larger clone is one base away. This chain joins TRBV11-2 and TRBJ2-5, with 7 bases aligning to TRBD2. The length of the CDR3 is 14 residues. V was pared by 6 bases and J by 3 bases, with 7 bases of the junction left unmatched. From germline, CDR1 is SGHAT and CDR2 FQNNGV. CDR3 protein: CASRRGGMEETQYF. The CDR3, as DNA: TGTGCCAGCAGGAGGGGAGGGATGGAAGAGACCCAGTACTTC.